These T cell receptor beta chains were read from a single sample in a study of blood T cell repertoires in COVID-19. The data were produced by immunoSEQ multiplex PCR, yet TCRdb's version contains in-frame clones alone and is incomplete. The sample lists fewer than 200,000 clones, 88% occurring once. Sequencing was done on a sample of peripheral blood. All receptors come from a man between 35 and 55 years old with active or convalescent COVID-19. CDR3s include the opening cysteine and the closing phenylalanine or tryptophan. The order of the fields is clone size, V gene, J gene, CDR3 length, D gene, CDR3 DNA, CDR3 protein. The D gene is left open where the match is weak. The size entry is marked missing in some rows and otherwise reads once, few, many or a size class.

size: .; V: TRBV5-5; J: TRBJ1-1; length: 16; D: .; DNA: TGTGCCAGCAGCTTGGCACCAGGGGTGGCGGGCACTGAAGCTTTCTTT; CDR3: CASSLAPGVAGTEAFF
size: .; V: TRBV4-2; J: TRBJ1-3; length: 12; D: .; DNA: TGTGCCAGCAGCCAAGTTAGAAACACCATATATTTT; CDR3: CASSQVRNTIYF
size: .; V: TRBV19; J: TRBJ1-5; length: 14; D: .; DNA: TGTGCCAGTAGTATACGGCCGCCGGGTCAGCCCCAGCATTTT; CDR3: CASSIRPPGQPQHF
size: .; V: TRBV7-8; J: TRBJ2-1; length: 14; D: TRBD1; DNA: TGTGCCAGCAGCTTAGAGGGGGCGCGTAATGAGCAGTTCTTC; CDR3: CASSLEGARNEQFF
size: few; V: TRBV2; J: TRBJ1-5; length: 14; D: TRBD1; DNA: TGTGCCAGCAAGTTCGGGACAGGGGATCAGCCCCAGCATTTT; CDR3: CASKFGTGDQPQHF
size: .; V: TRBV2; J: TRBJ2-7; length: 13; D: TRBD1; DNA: TGTGCCAGCAGTCGGGACAGGGGGAACGAGCAGTACTTC; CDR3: CASSRDRGNEQYF
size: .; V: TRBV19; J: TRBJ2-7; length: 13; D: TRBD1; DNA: TGTGCCAGTTCTGACGACAGGGGGCGGGTGCAGTACTTC; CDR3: CASSDDRGRVQYF
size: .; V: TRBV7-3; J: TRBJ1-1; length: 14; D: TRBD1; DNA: TGTGCCAGCAGCTCGACAGGGAGCAACACTGAAGCTTTCTTT; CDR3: CASSSTGSNTEAFF
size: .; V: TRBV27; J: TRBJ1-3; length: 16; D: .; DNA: TGTGCCAGCAGTTTATCGCCGCCGAGCTCTGGAAACACCATATATTTT; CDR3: CASSLSPPSSGNTIYF
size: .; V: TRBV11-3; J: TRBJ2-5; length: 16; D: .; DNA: TGTGCCAGCAGCTTTTTATCCCTGTCGGGGAAAGAGACCCAGTACTTC; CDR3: CASSFLSLSGKETQYF
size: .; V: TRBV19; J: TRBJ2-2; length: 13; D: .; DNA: TGTGCCAGTAGTATCTCCTACCCCGGGGAGCTGTTTTTT; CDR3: CASSISYPGELFF
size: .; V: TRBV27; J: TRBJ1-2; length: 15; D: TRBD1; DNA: TGTGCCAGCAGCCCCGCGGGACAGAGTTTCTATGGCTACACCTTC; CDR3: CASSPAGQSFYGYTF
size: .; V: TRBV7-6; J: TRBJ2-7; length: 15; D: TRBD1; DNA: TGTGCCAGCAGCTTAGAGGCAGGGGGCCATTACGAGCAGTACTTC; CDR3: CASSLEAGGHYEQYF
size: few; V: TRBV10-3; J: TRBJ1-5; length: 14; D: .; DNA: TGTGCCATCAGAACAGGGAACCCGGATCAGCCCCAGCATTTT; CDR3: CAIRTGNPDQPQHF
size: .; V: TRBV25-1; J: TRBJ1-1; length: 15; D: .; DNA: TGTGCCAGCAGCCCCCCGAGAGTTGGGAACACTGAAGCTTTCTTT; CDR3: CASSPPRVGNTEAFF
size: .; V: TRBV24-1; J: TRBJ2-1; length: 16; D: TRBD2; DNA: TGTGCCACCAGTGATCTCACTAGCGGGGGAGACAATGAGCAGTTCTTC; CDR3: CATSDLTSGGDNEQFF
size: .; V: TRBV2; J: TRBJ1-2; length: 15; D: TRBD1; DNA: TGTGCCAGCAGACCGACAGGGGGAACCTCTCCTGGCTACACCTTC; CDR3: CASRPTGGTSPGYTF
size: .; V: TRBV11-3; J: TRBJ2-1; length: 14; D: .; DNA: TGTGCCAGCAGCCAAGGGGGATCAATCAATGAGCAGTTCTTC; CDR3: CASSQGGSINEQFF
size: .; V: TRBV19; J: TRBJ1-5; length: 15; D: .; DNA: TGTGCCAGTAGGGGGACTTCCCTAGGGGATCAGCCCCAGCATTTT; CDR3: CASRGTSLGDQPQHF
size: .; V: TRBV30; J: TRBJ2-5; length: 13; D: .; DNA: TGTGCCTGGAGTGGGAGCCTAAGGGAGACCCAGTACTTC; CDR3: CAWSGSLRETQYF
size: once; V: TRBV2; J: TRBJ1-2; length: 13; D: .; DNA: TGTGCCAGCAGTGAAGGACTCCGCTATGGCTACACCTTC; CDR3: CASSEGLRYGYTF
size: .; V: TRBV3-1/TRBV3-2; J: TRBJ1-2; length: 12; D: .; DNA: TGTGCCAGCAGCCAGCAGGGGTACGGCTACACCTTC; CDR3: CASSQQGYGYTF
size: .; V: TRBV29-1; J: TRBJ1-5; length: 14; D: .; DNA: TGCAGCGTGAGTCCTGGGGGCGGCAATCAGCCCCAGCATTTT; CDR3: CSVSPGGGNQPQHF
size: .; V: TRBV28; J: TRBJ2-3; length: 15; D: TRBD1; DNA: TGTGCCAGCAGTCTGGGACAGGTTAGCACAGATACGCAGTATTTT; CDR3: CASSLGQVSTDTQYF
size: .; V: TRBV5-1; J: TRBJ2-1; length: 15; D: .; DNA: TGCGCCAGCAGCCCGCGAAGGTGGTCCAGCGAGACTGAGTTCTTC; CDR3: CASSPRRWSSETEFF
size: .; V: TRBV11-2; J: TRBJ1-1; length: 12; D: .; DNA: TGTGCCAGCAGCCCTATCAACACTGAAGCTTTCTTT; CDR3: CASSPINTEAFF
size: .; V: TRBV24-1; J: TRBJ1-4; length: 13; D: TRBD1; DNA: TGTGCCACCAGTGACCGGACAGGGGACAAACTGTTTTTT; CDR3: CATSDRTGDKLFF
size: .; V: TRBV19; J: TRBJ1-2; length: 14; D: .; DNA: TGTGCCAGTATTGGACAAGGGTATAACTATGGCTACACCTTC; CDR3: CASIGQGYNYGYTF
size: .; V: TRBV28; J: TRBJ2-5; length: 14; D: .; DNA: TGTGCCAGCAGGCAAGCGGGGACATTGGGGGCCCAGTACTTC; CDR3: CASRQAGTLGAQYF
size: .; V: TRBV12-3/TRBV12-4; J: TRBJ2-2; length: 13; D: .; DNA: TGTGCCAGCAGTTTATGGGAGGTCGGGGAGCTGTTTTTT; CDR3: CASSLWEVGELFF
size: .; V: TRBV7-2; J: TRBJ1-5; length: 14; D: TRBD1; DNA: TGTGCCAGCAGCTTAGCCCAGGGGGGCCAGCCCCAGCATTTT; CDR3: CASSLAQGGQPQHF
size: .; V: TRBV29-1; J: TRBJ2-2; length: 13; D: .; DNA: TGCAGCGTTGAGTTGAGGAACACCGGGGAGCTGTTTTTT; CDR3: CSVELRNTGELFF
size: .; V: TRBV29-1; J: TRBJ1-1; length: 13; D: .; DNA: TGCAGCGTTGATCCGGGACAGAACACTGAAGCTTTCTTT; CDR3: CSVDPGQNTEAFF
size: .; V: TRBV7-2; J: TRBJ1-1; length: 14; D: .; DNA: TGTGCCAGCAGCTTGGGGCCCCGCAACACTGAAGCTTTCTTT; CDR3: CASSLGPRNTEAFF
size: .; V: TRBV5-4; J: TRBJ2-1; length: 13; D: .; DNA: TGTGCCAGCAGCTTGTTCGGGGGGCGACCTCCGTTCTTC; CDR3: CASSLFGGRPPFF
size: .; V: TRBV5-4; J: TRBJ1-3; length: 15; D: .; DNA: TGTGCCAGCAGCTCCCGTCGAGACTCTGGAAACACCATATATTTT; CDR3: CASSSRRDSGNTIYF
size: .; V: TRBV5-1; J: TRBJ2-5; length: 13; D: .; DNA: TGCGCCAGCAGCCGGGACTGGCAAGAGACCCAGTACTTC; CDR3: CASSRDWQETQYF
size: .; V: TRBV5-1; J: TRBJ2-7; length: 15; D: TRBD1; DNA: TGCGCCAGCAGCCAGGGGACAGGGGGCTTCAACGAGCAGTACTTC; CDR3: CASSQGTGGFNEQYF
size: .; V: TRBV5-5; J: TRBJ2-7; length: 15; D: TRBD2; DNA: TGTGCCAGCAGCTTGGTCCCTGCGGGGGCCTACGAGCAGTACTTC; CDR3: CASSLVPAGAYEQYF
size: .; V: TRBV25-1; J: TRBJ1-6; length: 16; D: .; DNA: TGTGCCAGCAGTGAACGCGGGGGACGGGATAATTCACCCCTCCACTTT; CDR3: CASSERGGRDNSPLHF
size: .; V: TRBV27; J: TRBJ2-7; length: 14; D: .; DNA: TGTGCCAGCAGTTTATTACAGGGAGCCTACGAGCAGTACTTC; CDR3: CASSLLQGAYEQYF
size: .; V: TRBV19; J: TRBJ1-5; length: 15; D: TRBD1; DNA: TGTGCCAGTAGTACGGGGACAGGGAAGGGTCAGCCCCAGCATTTT; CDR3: CASSTGTGKGQPQHF
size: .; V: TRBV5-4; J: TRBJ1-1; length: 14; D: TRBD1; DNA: TGTGCCAGCAGTACAGGGGGCTGGGACACTGAAGCTTTCTTT; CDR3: CASSTGGWDTEAFF
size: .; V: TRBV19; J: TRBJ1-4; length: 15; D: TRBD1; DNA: TGTGCCAGTAGTATCCGAGGACAGGGGGCCGAAAAACTGTTTTTT; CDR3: CASSIRGQGAEKLFF
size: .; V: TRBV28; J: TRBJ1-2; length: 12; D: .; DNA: TGTGCCAGCAGTTTGCAGAGGAGAGGCTACACCTTC; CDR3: CASSLQRRGYTF
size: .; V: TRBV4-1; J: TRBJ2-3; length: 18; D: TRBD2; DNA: TGCGCCAGCAGCCAAGATCGGGGAGCGGGAGGGGGTTTAGATACGCAGTATTTT; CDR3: CASSQDRGAGGGLDTQYF
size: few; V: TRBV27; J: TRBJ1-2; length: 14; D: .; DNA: TGTGCCAGCAGTAGAGCCGGACAGCCGGGTGGCTACACCTTC; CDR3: CASSRAGQPGGYTF
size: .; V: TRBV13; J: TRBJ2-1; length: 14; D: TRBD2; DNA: TGTGCCAGCAGGGGGAGCGGGAGCCGCGATGAGCAGTTCTTC; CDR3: CASRGSGSRDEQFF